This T cell receptor (beta chain) stems from a study of blood T cell repertoires in COVID-19. The CDR3 extends over 15 amino acids. J was trimmed by 5 bases and V by 3 bases; bases with no gene match: 10. Germline CDR1 GTSNPN, CDR2 SVGIG (reference sequence). Libraries were prepared by immunoSEQ multiplex PCR; TCRdb keeps only in-frame clonotypes and omits some of them. The sample includes approximately 300,000 clones, about nine tenths of them seen just once. The receptor comes from a woman aged 45-60 years who had recovered from COVID-19. Material: peripheral blood. V gene TRBV30 combines with J gene TRBJ2-5; TRBD2 matches 9 bases. For the CDR3, the DNA is TGTGCCTGGAGGGGCTCGCGGGGGGGCCGGGAGACCCAGTACTTC. Amino acid sequence: CAWRGSRGGRETQYF.